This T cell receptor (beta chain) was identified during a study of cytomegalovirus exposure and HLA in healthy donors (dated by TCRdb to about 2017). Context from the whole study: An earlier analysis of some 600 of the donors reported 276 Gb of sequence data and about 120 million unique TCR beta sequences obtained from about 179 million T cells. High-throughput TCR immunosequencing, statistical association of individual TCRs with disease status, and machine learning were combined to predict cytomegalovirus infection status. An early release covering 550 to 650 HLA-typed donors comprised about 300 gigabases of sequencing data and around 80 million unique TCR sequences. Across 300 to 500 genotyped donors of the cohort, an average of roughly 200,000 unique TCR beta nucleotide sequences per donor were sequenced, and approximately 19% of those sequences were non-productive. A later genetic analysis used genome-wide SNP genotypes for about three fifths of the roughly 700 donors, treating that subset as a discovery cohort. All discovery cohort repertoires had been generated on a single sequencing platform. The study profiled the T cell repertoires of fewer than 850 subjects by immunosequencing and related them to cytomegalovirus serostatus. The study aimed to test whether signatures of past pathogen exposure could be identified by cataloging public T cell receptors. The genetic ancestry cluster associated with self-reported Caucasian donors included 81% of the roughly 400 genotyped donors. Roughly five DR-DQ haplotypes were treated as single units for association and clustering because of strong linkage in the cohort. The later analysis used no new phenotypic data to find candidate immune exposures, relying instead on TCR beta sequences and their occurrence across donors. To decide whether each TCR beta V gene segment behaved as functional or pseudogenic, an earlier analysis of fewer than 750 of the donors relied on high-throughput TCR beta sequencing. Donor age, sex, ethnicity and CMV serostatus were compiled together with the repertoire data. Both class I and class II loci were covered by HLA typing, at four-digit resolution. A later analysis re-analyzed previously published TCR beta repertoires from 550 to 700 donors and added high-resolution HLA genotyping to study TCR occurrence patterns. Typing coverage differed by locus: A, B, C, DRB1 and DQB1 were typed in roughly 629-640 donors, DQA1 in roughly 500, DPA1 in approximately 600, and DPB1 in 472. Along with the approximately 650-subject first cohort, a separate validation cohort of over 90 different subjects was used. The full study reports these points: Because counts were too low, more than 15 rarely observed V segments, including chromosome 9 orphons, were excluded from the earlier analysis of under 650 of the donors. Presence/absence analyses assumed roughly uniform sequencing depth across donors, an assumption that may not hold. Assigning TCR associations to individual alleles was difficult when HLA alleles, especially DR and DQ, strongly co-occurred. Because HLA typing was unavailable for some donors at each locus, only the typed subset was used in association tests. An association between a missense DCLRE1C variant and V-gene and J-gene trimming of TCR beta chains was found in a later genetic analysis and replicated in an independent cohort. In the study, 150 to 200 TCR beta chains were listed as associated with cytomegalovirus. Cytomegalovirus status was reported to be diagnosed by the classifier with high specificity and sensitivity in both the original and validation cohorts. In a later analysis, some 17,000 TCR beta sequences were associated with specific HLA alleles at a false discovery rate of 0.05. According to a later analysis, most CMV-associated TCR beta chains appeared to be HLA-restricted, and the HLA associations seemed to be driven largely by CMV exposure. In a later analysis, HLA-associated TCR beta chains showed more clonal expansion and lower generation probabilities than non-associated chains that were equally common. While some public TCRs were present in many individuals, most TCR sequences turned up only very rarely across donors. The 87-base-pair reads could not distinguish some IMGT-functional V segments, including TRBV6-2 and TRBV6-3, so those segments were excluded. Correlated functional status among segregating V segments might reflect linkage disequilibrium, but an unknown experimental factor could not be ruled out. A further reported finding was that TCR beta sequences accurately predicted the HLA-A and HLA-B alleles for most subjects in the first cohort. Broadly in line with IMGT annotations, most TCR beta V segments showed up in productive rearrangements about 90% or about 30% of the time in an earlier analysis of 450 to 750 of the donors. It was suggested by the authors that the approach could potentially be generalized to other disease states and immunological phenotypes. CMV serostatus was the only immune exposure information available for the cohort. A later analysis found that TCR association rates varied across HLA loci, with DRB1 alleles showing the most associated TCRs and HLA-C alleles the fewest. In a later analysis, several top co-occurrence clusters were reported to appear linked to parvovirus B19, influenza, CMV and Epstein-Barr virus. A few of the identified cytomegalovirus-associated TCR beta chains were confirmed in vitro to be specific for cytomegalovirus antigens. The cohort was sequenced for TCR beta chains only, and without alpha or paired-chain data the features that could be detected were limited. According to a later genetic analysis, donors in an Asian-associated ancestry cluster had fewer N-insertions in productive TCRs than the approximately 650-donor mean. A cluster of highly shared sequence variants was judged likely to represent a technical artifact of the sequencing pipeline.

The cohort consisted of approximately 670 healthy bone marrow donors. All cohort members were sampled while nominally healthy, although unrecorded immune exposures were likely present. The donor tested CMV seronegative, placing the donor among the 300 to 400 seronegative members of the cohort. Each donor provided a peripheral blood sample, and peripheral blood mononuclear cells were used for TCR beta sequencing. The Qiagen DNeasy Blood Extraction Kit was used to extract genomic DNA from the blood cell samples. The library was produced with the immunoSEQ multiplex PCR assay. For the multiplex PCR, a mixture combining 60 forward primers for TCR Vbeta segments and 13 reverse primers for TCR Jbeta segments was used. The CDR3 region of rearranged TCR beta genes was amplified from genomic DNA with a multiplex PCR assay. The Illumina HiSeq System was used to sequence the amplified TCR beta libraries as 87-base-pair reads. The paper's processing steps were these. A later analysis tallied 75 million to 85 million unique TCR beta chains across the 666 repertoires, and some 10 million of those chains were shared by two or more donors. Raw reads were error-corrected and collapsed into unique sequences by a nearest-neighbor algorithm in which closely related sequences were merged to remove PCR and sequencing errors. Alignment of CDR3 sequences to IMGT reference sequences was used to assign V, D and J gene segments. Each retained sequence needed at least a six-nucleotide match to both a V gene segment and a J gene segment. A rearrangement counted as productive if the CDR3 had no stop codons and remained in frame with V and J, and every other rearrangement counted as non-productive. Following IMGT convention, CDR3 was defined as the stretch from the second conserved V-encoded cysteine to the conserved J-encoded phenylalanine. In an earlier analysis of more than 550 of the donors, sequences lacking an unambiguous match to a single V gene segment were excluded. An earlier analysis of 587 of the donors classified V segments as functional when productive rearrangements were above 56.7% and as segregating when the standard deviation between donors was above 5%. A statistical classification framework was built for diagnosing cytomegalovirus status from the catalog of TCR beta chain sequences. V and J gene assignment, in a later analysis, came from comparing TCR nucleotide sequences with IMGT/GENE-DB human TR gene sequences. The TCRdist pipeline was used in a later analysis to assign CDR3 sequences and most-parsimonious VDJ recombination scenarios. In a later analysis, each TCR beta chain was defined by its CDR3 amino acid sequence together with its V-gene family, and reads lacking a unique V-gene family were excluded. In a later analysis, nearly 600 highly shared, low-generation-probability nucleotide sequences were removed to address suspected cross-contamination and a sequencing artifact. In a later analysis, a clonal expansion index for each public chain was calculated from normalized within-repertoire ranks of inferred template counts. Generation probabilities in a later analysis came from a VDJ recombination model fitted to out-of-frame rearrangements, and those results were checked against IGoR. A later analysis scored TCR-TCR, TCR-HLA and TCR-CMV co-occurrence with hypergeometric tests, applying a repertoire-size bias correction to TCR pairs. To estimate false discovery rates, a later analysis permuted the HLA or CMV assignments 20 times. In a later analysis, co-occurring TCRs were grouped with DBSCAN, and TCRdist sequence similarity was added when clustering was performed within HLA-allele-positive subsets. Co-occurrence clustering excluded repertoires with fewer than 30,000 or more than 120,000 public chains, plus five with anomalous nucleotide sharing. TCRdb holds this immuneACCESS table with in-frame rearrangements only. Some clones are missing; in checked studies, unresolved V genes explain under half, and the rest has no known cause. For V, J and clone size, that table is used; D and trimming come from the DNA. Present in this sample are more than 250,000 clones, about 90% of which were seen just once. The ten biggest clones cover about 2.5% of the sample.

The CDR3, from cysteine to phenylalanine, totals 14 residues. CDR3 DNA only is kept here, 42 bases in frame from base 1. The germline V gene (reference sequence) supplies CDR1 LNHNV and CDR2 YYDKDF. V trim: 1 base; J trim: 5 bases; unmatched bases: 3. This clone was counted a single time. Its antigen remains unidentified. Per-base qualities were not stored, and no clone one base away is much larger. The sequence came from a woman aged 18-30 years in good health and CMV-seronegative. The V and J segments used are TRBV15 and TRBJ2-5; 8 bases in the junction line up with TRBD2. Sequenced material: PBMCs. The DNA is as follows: TGTGCCACCAGCAGAGCGGGGGGGAGTGAGACCCAGTACTTC. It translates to CATSRAGGSETQYF.